These 13 T cell receptor beta chains were all obtained from the same sample, sequenced in a study of blood T cell repertoires in COVID-19 (dated by TCRdb to 2018 to 2021). The method behind the library was the immunoSEQ multiplex PCR assay. TCRdb obtained this table from immuneACCESS and retained in-frame rearrangements with V and J assigned. These tables miss some clones; where compared with another copy, unresolved V genes account for less than half of the shortfall, and the remainder is unexplained. In all, the sample holds 450,000 to 600,000 clones, and approximately 86% of those were seen once. The ten largest make up roughly 0.72% of the sample. Sequences were obtained from PBMCs or T cells enriched from blood (not recorded which). The receptor set was obtained from a woman under 30 who had recovered from COVID-19.

This clone was recorded once. The CDR3 DNA reads as TGTGCCAGTAGTATTTCGGCGGACCAAGAGACCCAGTACTTC. Translation gives CASSISADQETQYF. V is TRBV19 and J is TRBJ2-5; D unresolved. The CDR3 consists of 14 residues. Looked up from germline, CDR1 is LNHDA and CDR2 is SQIVND (reference sequence). Trimming took off 3 bases at V and 0 bases at J, with 8 bases between the two ends.

The chain is built from TRBV9 and TRBJ2-7, with 10 nucleotides matching TRBD2. The V segment lost 0 bases and the J segment 4 bases; nucleotides outside the gene matches: 4. The CDR3 contains 15 residues. The germline V gene encodes CDR1 SGDLS and CDR2 YYNGEE. This chain's CDR3 is CASSVASGGDYEQYF. For the CDR3, the DNA is TGTGCCAGCAGCGTAGCCAGCGGGGGGGATTACGAGCAGTACTTC.

V is TRBV25-1 and J is TRBJ1-5; D ambiguous. The CDR3 covers 13 residues. Germline-derived CDR1 and CDR2 are MGHDK and SYGVNS. Deletions cut 5 bases from V and 9 bases from J, with 14 bases between. The CDR3 protein is CASSRYEAGPQHF. In nucleotides, the CDR3 is TGTGCCAGCAGTCGTTACGAGGCTGGGCCCCAGCATTTT.

The chain carries TRBV5-1 and TRBJ1-6, with 11 bases identical to TRBD1. Germline assignment: CDR1 SGHRS and CDR2 YFSETQ. Trimming at V came to 4 bases and at J to 8 bases, leaving 5 bases not matched to a gene. CDR3 length: 15 amino acids. The CDR3 spells CASSLRTGGDSPLHF. Written as DNA, the CDR3 is TGCGCCAGCAGCCTAAGGACAGGGGGCGATTCACCCCTCCACTTT.

This clone was observed a handful of times. The chain recombines TRBV10-3 with TRBJ1-1; possibly TRBD1 for D (5 bases). The germline gives CDR1 ENHRY, CDR2 SYGVKD. The V gene lost 6 bases and the J gene lost 1 base, with 12 bases spanning the gap. This CDR3 contains 14 residues. The CDR3: CAIRPAGGNTEAFF. DNA of the CDR3: TGTGCCATCAGACCCGCCGGGGGGAACACTGAAGCTTTCTTT.

This clone occurred once. The chain uses TRBV5-1 and TRBJ2-2; D not certain. Trimming cost V 4 bases and J 2 bases, with 12 bases left between them. The CDR3 has 15 amino acids. The germline CDR1 and CDR2 sequences are SGHRS and YFSETQ. The CDR3 here is CASSLGSINTGELFF. The CDR3 nucleotides are TGCGCCAGCAGCCTAGGCTCAATCAACACCGGGGAGCTGTTTTTT.

The rearrangement joins TRBV9 to TRBJ2-1; 7 nucleotides align to TRBD1. The V segment lost 4 bases and the J segment 4 bases; nucleotides outside the gene matches: 11. This CDR3 is 16 amino acids long. CDR1 is SGDLS and CDR2 is YYNGEE in the germline V gene. The CDR3 region is CASSPRTGTVYNEQFF. The CDR3, as DNA: TGTGCCAGCAGCCCGCGGACCGGGACAGTATACAATGAGCAGTTCTTC. The variable domain in full, completed from reference TRBV9 and TRBJ2-1, reads DSGVTQTPKHLITATGQRVTLRCSPRSGDLSVYWYQQSLDQGLQFLIQYYNGEERAKGNILERFSAQQFPDLHSELNLSSLELGDSALYFCASSPRTGTVYNEQFFGPGTRLTVL.

The rearrangement joins TRBV30 to TRBJ1-2; the D gene is possibly TRBD1 (5 bases). Trimming removed 7 bases from V and 1 base from J, with 16 bases in between. Germline V gene lookup returns CDR1 GTSNPN and CDR2 SVGIG (reference sequence). CDR3 length: 14 amino acids. CDR3 sequence: CAYRGAALNYGYTF. The DNA of the CDR3 is TGTGCCTACCGCGGGGCAGCGCTTAACTATGGCTACACCTTC.

For the CDR3, the DNA is TGTGCCAGCAGCCAACGGAGGAATGAGCAGTTCTTC. It yields the protein CASSQRRNEQFF. The chain joins TRBV6-5 to TRBJ2-1; D perhaps matches TRBD2 (5 bases). The CDR3 length is 12 residues. V lost 6 bases to trimming and J lost 7 bases, with 10 bases between them. Germline V gene lookup returns CDR1 MNHEY and CDR2 SVGAGI.

V is TRBV2 and J is TRBJ2-5, with D unresolved. Germline CDR1 reads SNHLY; CDR2 reads FYNNEI. The CDR3 length is 14 residues. The V and J ends lost 1 base and 2 bases respectively, with 8 bases between them. CDR3 nucleotide sequence: TGTGCCAGCAGTGAAGTATCCAGACAAGAGACCCAGTACTTC. Residues: CASSEVSRQETQYF.

This clone was recorded once. This chain joins TRBV27 and TRBJ1-2, with 10 bases identical to TRBD1. The CDR3 runs 17 residues. The germline gives CDR1 MNHEY, CDR2 SMNVEV (reference sequence). Trimming cost V 5 bases and J 7 bases; bases outside gene matches: 16. The CDR3 spells CASSPDRDRGRYSGYTF. The CDR3, as DNA: TGTGCCAGCAGTCCAGACCGCGACAGGGGGCGATACAGTGGCTACACCTTC.

This clone was counted only a few times. The V and J genes are TRBV4-1 and TRBJ2-7, with 7 bases identical to TRBD1. CDR1 MGHRA and CDR2 YSYEKL come from the germline V gene. There are 16 residues in the CDR3. With V trimmed by 2 bases and J by 2 bases, 9 bases remained unmatched. DNA for the CDR3: TGCGCCAGCAGCCAACGACAGGGCTATACTACCTACGAGCAGTACTTC. Amino acid sequence: CASSQRQGYTTYEQYF.

This chain uses TRBV25-1 with TRBJ1-1; 8 positions agree with TRBD1. CDR3 length: 12 residues. From germline, CDR1 is MGHDK and CDR2 SYGVNS. The CDR3 DNA sequence: TGTGCGGCCGGGACAGGGAACACTGAAGCTTTCTTT. This encodes CAAGTGNTEAFF. Filled out from reference TRBV25-1 and TRBJ1-1, the complete variable domain reads EADIYQTPRYLVIGTGKKITLECSQTMGHDKMYWYQQDPGMELHLIHYSYGVNSTEKGDLSSESTVSRIRTEHFPLTLESARPSHTSQYLCAAGTGNTEAFFGQGTRLTVV.